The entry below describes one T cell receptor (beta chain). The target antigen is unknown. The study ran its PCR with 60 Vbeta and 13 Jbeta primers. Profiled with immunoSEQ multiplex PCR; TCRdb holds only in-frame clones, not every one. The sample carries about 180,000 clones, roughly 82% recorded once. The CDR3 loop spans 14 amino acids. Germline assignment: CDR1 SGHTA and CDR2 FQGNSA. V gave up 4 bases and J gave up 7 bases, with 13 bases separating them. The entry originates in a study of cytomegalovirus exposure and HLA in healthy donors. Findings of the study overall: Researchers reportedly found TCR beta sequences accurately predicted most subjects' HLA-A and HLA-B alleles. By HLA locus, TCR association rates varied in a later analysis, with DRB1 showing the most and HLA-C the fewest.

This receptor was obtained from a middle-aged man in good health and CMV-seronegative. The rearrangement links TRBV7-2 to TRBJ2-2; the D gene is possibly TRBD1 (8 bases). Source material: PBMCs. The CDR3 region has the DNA TGTGCCAGCAGCTCCACAGGGGGGGTCGGGGAGCTGTTTTTT. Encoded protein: CASSSTGGVGELFF.